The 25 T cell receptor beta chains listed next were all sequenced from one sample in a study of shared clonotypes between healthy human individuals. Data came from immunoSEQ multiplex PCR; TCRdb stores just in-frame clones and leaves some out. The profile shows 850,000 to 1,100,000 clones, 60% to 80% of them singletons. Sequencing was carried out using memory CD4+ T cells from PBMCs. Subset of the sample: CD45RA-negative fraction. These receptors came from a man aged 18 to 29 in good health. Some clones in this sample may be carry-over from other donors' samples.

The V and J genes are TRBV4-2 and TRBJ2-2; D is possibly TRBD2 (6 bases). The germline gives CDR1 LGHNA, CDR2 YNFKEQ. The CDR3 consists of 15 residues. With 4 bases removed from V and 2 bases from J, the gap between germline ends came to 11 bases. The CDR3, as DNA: TGTGCCAGCAGCCTGGGGACTCTAAACACCGGGGAGCTGTTTTTT. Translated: CASSLGTLNTGELFF.

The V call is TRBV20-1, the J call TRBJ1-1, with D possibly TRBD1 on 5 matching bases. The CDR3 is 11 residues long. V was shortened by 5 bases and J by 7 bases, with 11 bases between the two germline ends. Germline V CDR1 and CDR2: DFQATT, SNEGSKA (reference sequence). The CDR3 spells CSAAGESEAFF. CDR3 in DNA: TGCAGTGCTGCGGGGGAAAGTGAAGCTTTCTTT.

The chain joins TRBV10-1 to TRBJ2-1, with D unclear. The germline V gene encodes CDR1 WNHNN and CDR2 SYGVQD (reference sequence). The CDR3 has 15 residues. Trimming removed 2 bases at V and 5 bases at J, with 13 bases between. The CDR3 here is CASSEGNRAHNEQFF. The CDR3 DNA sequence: TGCGCCAGCAGTGAGGGGAACCGCGCCCACAATGAGCAGTTCTTC.

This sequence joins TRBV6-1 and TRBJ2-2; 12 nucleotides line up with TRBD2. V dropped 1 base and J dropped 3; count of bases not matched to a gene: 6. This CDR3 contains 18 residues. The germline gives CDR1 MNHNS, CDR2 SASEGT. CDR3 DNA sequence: TGTGCCAGCAGTGAAGGCCTAGCGGGAGGGCCCTACACCGGGGAGCTGTTTTTT. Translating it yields CASSEGLAGGPYTGELFF.

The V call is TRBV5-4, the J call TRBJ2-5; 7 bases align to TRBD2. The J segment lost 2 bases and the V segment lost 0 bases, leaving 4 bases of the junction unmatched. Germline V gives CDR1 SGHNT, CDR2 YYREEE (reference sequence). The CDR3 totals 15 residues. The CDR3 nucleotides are TGTGCCAGCAGCTTGGCGAGTAGCGGGCAAGAGACCCAGTACTTC. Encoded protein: CASSLASSGQETQYF.

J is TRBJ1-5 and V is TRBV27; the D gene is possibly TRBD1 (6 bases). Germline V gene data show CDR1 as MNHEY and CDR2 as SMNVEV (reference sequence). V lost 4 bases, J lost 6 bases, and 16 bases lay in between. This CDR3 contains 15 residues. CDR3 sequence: CASSSQQTRGQPQHF. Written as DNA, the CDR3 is TGTGCCAGCAGTTCCCAGCAAACCAGGGGTCAGCCCCAGCATTTT.

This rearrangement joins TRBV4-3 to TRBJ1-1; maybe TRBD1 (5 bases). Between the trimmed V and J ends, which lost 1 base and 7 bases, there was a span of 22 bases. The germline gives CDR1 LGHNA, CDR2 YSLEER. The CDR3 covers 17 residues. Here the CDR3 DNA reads TGCGCCAGCAGCCAAGCTAGGCAGGGAGGGGATCGTGGTGAAGCTTTCTTT. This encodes CASSQARQGGDRGEAFF.

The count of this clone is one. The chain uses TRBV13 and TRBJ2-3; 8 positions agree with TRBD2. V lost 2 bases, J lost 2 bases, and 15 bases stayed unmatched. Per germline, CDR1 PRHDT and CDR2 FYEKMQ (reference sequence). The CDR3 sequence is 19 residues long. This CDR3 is CASSLSSAWLAGHTDTQYF. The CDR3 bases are TGTGCCAGCAGCTTATCATCGGCGTGGCTAGCGGGCCACACAGATACGCAGTATTTT. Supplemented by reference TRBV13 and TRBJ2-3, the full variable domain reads AAGVIQSPRHLIKEKRETATLKCYPIPRHDTVYWYQQGPGQDPQFLISFYEKMQSDKGSIPDRFSAQQFSDYHSELNMSSLELGDSALYFCASSLSSAWLAGHTDTQYFGPGTRLTVL.

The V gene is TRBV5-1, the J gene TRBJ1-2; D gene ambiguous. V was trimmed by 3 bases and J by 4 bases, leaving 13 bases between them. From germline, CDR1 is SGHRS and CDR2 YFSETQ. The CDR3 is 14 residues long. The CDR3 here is CASSSASGSYGYTF. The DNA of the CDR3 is TGCGCCAGCAGCTCAGCATCGGGTAGCTATGGCTACACCTTC.

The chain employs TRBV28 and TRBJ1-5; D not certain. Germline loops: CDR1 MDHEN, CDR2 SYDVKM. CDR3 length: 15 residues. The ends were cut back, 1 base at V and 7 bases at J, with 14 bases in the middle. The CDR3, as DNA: TGTGCCAGCAGTTTATTGGTCGGGATCGGGCAGCCCCAGCATTTT. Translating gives CASSLLVGIGQPQHF.

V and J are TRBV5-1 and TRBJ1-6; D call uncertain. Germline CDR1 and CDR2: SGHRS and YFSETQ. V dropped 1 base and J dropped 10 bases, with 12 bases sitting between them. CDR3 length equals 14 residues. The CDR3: CASSLNLLESPLHF. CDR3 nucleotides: TGCGCCAGCAGCTTGAACCTCTTGGAGTCACCCCTCCACTTT.

The CDR3 loop reads CASRPNTGELFF. The CDR3 coding sequence is TGTGCTAGTCGACCGAACACCGGGGAGCTGTTTTTT. The chain carries TRBV12-5 and TRBJ2-2; no clear D gene. V lost 8 bases, J lost 0 bases, and 4 bases lay in between. CDR1 LGHNT and CDR2 FRNRAP come from the germline V gene. This CDR3 spans 12 amino acids.

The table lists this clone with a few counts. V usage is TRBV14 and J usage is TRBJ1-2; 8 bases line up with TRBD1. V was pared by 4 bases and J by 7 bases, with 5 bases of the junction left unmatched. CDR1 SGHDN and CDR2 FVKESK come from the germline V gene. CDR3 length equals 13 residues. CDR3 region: CASSPGTGGGYTF. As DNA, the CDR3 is TGTGCCAGCAGCCCAGGGACAGGCGGTGGCTACACCTTC.

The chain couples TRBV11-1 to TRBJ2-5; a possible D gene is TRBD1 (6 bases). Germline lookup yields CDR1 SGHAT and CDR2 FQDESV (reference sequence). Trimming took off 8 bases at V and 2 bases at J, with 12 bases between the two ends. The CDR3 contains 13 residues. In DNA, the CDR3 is TGTGCCAGCTCAGGCAGGGGACAAGAGACCCAGTACTTC. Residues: CASSGRGQETQYF.

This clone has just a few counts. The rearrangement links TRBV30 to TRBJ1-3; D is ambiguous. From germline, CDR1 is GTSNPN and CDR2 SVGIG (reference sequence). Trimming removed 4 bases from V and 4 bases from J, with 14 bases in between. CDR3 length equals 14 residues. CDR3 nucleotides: TGTGCCTGGACCCAAAGGGCAACGGGAAACACCATATATTTT. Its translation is CAWTQRATGNTIYF. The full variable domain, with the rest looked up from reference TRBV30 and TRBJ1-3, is SQTIHQWPATLVQPVGSPLSLECTVEGTSNPNLYWYRQAAGRGLQLLFYSVGIGQISSEVPQNLSASRPQDRQFILSSKKLLLSDSGFYLCAWTQRATGNTIYFGEGSWLTVV.

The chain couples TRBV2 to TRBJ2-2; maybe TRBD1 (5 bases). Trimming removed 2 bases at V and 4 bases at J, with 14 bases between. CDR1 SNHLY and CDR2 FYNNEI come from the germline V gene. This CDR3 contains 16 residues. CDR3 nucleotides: TGTGCCAGCAGTGAATTGGGTCAGGGTCTCACCGGGGAGCTGTTTTTT. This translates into CASSELGQGLTGELFF.

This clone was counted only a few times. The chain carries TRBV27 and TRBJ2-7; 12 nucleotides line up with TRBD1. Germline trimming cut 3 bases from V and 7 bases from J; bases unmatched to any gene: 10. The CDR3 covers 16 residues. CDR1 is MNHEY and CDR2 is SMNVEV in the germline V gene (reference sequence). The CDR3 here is CASSFGSGQGAREQYF. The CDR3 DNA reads TGTGCCAGCAGTTTCGGGTCGGGACAGGGGGCACGGGAGCAGTACTTC.

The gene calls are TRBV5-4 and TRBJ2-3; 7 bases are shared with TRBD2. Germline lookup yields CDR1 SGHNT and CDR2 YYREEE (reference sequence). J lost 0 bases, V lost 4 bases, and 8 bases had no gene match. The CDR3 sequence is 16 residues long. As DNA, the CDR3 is TGTGCCAGCAGCCCCCGGGGAGGGTCTAGCACAGATACGCAGTATTTT. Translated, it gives CASSPRGGSSTDTQYF.

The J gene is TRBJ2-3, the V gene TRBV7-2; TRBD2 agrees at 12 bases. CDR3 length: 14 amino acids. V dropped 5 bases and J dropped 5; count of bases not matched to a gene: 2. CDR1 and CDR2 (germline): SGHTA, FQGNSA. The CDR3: CASSTSGRQDTQYF. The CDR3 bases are TGTGCCAGCAGCACTAGCGGGAGGCAAGATACGCAGTATTTT.

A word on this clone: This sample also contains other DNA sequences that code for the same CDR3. In DNA, the CDR3 is TGTGCCAGCAGTCGGGACAGGGTATATGGCTACACCTTC. Encoded protein: CASSRDRVYGYTF. The chain has TRBV6-1 and TRBJ1-2; 9 bases align to TRBD1. J lost 5 bases, V lost 5 bases, and 3 bases had no gene match. The CDR3 consists of 13 residues. CDR1 MNHNS and CDR2 SASEGT come from the germline V gene.

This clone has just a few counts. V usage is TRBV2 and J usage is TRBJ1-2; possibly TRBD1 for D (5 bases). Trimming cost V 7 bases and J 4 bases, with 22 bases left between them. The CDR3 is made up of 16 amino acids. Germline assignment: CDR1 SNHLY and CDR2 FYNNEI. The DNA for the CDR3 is TGTGCCAGCACCGAGGGCAGGGCCGTCACCCTCTATGGCTACACCTTC. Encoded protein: CASTEGRAVTLYGYTF.

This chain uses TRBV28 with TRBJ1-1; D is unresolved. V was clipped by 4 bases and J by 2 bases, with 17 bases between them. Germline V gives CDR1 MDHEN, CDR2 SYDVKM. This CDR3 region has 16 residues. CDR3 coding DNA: TGTGCCAGCAGTTCGAGTAAACTGGCGGGAAACACTGAAGCTTTCTTT. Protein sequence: CASSSSKLAGNTEAFF.

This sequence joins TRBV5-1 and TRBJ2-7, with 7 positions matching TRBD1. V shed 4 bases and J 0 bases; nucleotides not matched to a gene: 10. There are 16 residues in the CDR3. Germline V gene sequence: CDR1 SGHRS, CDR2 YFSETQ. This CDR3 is CASSETGTPLSYEQYF. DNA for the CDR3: TGCGCCAGCAGCGAGACAGGGACCCCTCTCTCCTACGAGCAGTACTTC.

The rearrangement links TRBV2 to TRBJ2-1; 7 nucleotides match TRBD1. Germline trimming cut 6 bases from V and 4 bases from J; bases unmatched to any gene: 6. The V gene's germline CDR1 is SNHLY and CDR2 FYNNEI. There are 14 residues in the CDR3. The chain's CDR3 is CASSIGGPYNEQFF. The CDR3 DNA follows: TGTGCCAGCAGCATAGGGGGCCCGTACAATGAGCAGTTCTTC.

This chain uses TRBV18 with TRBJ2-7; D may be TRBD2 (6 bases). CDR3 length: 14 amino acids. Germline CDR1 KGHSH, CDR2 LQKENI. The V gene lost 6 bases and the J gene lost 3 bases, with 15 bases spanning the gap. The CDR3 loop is CASSRIAEYYEQYF. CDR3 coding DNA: TGTGCCAGCTCGCGTATAGCGGAATACTACGAGCAGTACTTC.